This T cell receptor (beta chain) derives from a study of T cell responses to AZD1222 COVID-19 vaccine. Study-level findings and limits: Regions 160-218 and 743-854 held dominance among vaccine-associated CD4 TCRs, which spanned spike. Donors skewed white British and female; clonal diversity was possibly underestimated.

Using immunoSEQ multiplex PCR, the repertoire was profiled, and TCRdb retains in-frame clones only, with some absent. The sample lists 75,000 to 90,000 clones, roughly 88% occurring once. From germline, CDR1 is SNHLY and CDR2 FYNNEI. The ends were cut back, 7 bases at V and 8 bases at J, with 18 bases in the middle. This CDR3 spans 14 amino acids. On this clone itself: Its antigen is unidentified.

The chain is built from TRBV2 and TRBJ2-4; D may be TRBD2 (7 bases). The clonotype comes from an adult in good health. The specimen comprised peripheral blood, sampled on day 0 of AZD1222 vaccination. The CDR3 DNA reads TGTGCCAGCAATCTTGAGGGGGGGCTGGACATTCAGTACTTC. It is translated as CASNLEGGLDIQYF.